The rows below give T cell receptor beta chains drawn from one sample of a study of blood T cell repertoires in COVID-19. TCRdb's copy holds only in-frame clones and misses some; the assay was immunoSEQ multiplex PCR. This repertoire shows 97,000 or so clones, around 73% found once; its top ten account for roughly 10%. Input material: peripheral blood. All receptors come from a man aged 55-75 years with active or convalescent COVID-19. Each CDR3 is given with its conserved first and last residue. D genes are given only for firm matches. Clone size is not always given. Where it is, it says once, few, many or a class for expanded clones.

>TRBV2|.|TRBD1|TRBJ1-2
CASSEANRGGGYTF
TGTGCCAGCAGTGAAGCGAACAGGGGAGGCGGCTACACCTTC
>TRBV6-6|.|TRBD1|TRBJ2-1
CASKISGTVWEQFF
TGTGCCAGCAAGATATCAGGGACAGTTTGGGAGCAGTTCTTC
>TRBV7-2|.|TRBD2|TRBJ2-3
CASRPGTTVDTQYF
TGTGCCAGCAGGCCCGGGACTACTGTTGATACGCAGTATTTT
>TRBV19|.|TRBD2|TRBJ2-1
CASSWSSGRYNEQFF
TGTGCCAGTAGTTGGTCTAGCGGGAGATACAATGAGCAGTTCTTC
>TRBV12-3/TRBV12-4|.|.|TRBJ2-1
CASSLNLEEQFF
TGTGCCAGCAGTCTAAACCTCGAGGAGCAGTTCTTC
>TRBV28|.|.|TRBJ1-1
CASSLRGTEAFF
TGTGCCAGCAGTTTACGCGGGACTGAAGCTTTCTTT
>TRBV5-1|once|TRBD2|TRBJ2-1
CASSLVGSGRGNEQFF
TGCGCCAGCAGCTTGGTGGGTAGCGGGAGAGGAAATGAGCAGTTCTTC
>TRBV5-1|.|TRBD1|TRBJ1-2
CASNSGGDSKLYGYTF
TGCGCCAGCAACTCCGGGGGGGACAGCAAGCTCTATGGCTACACCTTC
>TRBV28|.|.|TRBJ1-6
CASRLQGSSLHF
TGTGCCAGCAGATTACAGGGAAGCTCCCTCCACTTT
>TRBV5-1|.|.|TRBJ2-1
CASSILADPYNEQFF
TGCGCCAGCAGCATATTAGCGGACCCCTACAATGAGCAGTTCTTC
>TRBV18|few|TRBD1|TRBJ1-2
CASSDTGVYGYTF
TGTGCCAGCTCAGATACAGGGGTATATGGCTACACCTTC
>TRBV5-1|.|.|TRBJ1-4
CASRPGVNEKLFF
TGCGCCAGCCGTCCCGGGGTTAATGAAAAACTGTTTTTT
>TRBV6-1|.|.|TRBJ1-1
CASSDPHGFLNTEAFF
TGTGCCAGCAGTGATCCGCACGGGTTTTTGAACACTGAAGCTTTCTTT
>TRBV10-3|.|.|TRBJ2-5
CAISDNHGGGVGETQYF
TGTGCCATCAGTGACAACCACGGAGGAGGGGTGGGAGAGACCCAGTACTTC
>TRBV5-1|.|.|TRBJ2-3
CASSLVPGSGTDTQYF
TGCGCCAGCAGCTTGGTACCCGGGAGCGGCACAGATACGCAGTATTTT
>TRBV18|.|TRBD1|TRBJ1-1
CASSRDRGEAFF
TGTGCCAGCTCACGGGACAGGGGTGAAGCTTTCTTT
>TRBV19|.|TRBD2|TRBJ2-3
CASKAGEGPTDTQYF
TGTGCCAGCAAGGCGGGGGAAGGCCCCACAGATACGCAGTATTTT
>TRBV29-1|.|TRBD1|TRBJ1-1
CSGGQGAEAFF
TGCAGCGGGGGACAGGGGGCTGAAGCTTTCTTT
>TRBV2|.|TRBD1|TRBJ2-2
CASKPAGGATGELFF
TGTGCCAGCAAACCGGCAGGGGGCGCGACCGGGGAGCTGTTTTTT
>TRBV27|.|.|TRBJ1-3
CASSLSMGTPSGNTIYF
TGTGCCAGCAGTTTATCGATGGGGACTCCCTCTGGAAACACCATATATTTT
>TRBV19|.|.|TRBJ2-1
CASTLRADRAGEQFF
TGTGCCAGTACCCTAAGGGCCGACAGGGCGGGGGAGCAGTTCTTC
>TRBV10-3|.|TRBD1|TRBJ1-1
CAISEEGASTEAFF
TGTGCCATCAGTGAGGAGGGGGCGAGCACTGAAGCTTTCTTT
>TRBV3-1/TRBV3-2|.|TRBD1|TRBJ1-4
CASSLTSYGQGEKLFF
TGTGCCAGCAGCCTCACCTCATATGGACAGGGTGAAAAACTGTTTTTT
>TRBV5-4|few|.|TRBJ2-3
CASSLGQGGADTQYF
TGTGCCAGCAGCCTGGGGCAGGGCGGCGCAGATACGCAGTATTTT
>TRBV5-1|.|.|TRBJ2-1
CASSLDDRRNNEQFF
TGCGCCAGCAGCTTGGATGACAGGAGGAACAATGAGCAGTTCTTC
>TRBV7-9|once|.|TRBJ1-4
CASSPTGSIANEKLFF
TGTGCCAGCAGCCCTACAGGGAGCATAGCTAATGAAAAACTGTTTTTT
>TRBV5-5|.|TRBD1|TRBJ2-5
CASSLGQGAIKLVETQYF
TGTGCCAGCAGCCTCGGACAGGGGGCGATTAAGTTAGTAGAGACCCAGTACTTC
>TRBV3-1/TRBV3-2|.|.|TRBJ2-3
CASSPLDSADTQYF
TGTGCCAGCAGTCCACTAGATTCCGCAGATACGCAGTATTTT
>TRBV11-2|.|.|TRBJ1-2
CASSADAAVNYGYTF
TGTGCCAGCAGCGCAGATGCCGCCGTTAACTATGGCTACACCTTC
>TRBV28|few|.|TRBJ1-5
CASSSPNQPQHF
TGTGCCAGCAGTTCCCCTAATCAGCCCCAGCATTTT
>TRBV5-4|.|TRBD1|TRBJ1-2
CASSFNRGVNGYTF
TGTGCCAGCAGCTTTAACAGGGGGGTGAATGGCTACACCTTC
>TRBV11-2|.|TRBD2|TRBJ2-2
CASSPDGGTSPGELFF
TGTGCCAGCAGCCCCGACGGTGGGACTAGCCCCGGGGAGCTGTTTTTT
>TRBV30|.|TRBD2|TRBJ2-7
CAGGRAGARYEQYF
TGTGCCGGGGGGCGAGCGGGAGCTAGGTACGAGCAGTACTTC
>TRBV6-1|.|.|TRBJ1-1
CASSEGRTQGYTEAFF
TGTGCCAGCAGTGAAGGGAGAACACAGGGTTACACTGAAGCTTTCTTT
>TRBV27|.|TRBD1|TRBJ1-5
CASIDRVPQPQHF
TGTGCCAGCATTGACAGGGTCCCTCAGCCCCAGCATTTT
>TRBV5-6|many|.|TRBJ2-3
CASSPALAGRTDTQYF
TGTGCCAGCAGCCCGGCTCTTGCAGGGAGGACAGATACGCAGTATTTT
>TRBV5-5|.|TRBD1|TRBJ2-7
CASSFRPPGQGSYEQYF
TGTGCCAGCAGCTTTCGGCCTCCGGGACAGGGGTCCTACGAGCAGTACTTC
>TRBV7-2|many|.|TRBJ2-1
CASSLVRERHEQFF
TGTGCCAGCAGCTTAGTACGGGAGAGGCATGAGCAGTTCTTC
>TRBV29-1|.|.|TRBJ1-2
CSVRPKLNYGYTF
TGCAGCGTGCGGCCGAAGCTAAACTATGGCTACACCTTC
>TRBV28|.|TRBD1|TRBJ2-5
CASSSQGAMKTQYF
TGTGCCAGCAGTTCACAGGGGGCGATGAAGACCCAGTACTTC
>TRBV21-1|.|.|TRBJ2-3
CASSKAGLADFPSLEQYF
TGTGCCAGCAGCAAAGCGGGCCTAGCGGATTTCCCCTCCTTAGAGCAGTATTTT
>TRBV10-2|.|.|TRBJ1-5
CASQETGPGPQHF
TGCGCCAGCCAAGAGACAGGTCCAGGGCCCCAGCATTTT
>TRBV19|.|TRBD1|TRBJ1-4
CASTGTVGTTNEKLFF
TGTGCCAGTACCGGGACAGTAGGTACAACTAATGAAAAACTGTTTTTT
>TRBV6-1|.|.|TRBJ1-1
CASSEMRGGSAF
TGTGCCAGCAGTGAAATGCGCGGGGGGTCTGCCTTT
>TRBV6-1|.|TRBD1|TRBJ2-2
CASSEVDRAGTGELFF
TGTGCCAGCAGTGAAGTGGACAGGGCGGGCACCGGGGAGCTGTTTTTT
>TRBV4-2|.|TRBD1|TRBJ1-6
CASSRDRGRSPLHF
TGTGCCAGCAGCCGGGACAGGGGGCGTTCACCCCTCCACTTT
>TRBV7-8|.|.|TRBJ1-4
CASSSLGQGIAGAMFF
TGTGCCAGCAGCTCCCTGGGGCAGGGGATCGCGGGGGCGATGTTTTTT
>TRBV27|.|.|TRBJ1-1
CASSLQGYTEAFF
TGTGCCAGCAGTTTACAGGGTTACACTGAAGCTTTCTTT
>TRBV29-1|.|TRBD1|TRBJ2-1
CSVGGQGELYNEQFF
TGCAGCGTGGGGGGACAGGGGGAGTTATACAATGAGCAGTTCTTC
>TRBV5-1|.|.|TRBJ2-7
CASSLTDTYEQYF
TGCGCCAGCAGCTTGACCGACACCTACGAGCAGTACTTC
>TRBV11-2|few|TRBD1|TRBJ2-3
CASSPYRGVADTQYF
TGTGCCAGCAGCCCCTACAGGGGGGTGGCCGATACGCAGTATTTT
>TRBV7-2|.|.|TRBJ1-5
CASSPDRLGQPQHF
TGTGCCAGCAGCCCCGACAGGCTGGGGCAGCCCCAGCATTTT
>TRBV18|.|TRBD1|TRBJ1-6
CASSPPGTGGSPLHF
TGTGCCAGCTCACCACCCGGGACAGGGGGATCACCCCTCCACTTT
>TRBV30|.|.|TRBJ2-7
CAWSVGRAGEQYF
TGTGCCTGGAGTGTGGGCAGGGCGGGGGAGCAGTACTTC